The source of this TCR beta chain is a study of T cell responses to AZD1222 COVID-19 vaccine listed by TCRdb under 2021. General notes on the study: AZD1222 recipients with second doses at about 4 weeks or about 12 weeks were pooled, because spike-specific TCR depth and breadth did not differ between schedules. A total of about 230 trial participants underwent TCR sequencing, of whom 200 to 220 received two doses of AZD1222 and about 25 received two doses of the MenACWY control vaccine. Trial participants were enrolled by age into subgroups of 18-55, 56-69 and 70-plus years, and around 150, 29 and 61 TCR-sequenced participants, respectively, were included in these subgroups.

Points on this clone: Which antigen it targets is not known. No much larger clone is present one base from it, and per-base qualities are unavailable.

The CDR3 regions of human TCRbeta chains were analyzed by immunosequencing. Turning to the authors' computational methods: TCRs in the repertoires were matched against a reference library of SARS-CoV-2-specific TCRs that had been generated with the MIRA antigen-specificity platform. Breadth meant the fraction of unique TCRs that were SARS-CoV-2-associated, whereas depth meant the fraction of total T cells that were SARS-CoV-2-associated. Using the MIRA data, every spike-specific TCR was mapped to the spike region that the TCR reacted to and assigned to either a CD4 or a CD8 class. Log10-transformed breadth and depth values were compared by one-way ANOVA with Sidak's multiple comparisons tests. In its TCRdb copy, this immuneACCESS table keeps in-frame sequences only and misses some clones. Where compared with another copy, unresolved V genes explain less than half of these, and the others have no known cause. The D gene and trimming were derived from the DNA, and the V and J assignments and clone size from that table. A total of 150,000 to 200,000 clones appear in this sample, approximately 93% of them only once. The ten biggest clones cover roughly 1% of the sample.

The time point label of this sample denotes: baseline before first vaccination. Vaccinee samples were obtained from the UK trials COV001 and COV002, which included a single-blind randomized controlled phase 2/3 trial of AZD1222 (ChAdOx1 nCoV-19) in healthy adults. For TCRbeta chain sequencing, PBMC samples from trial participants were taken at day 0 and at day 28 after the second dose. What the work shows at the level of the full study, not this receptor alone: Spike-specific TCR breadth and depth rose significantly after two AZD1222 doses compared with day 0 and with MenACWY recipients. In the small 56-69-year group, the increase in depth fell short of significance, most likely because of low power. Vaccine-associated CD4 TCRs spanned the whole spike protein, with dominant responses in regions 160-218 and 743-854. Reportedly, almost half of the unique spike-specific TCRs recognized epitopes lying outside the regions that are mutated in the B.1.351 and B.1.1.7 variants. Conclusions about previously exposed vaccinees are limited, since just five or six AZD1222 recipients were seropositive for SARS-CoV-2 at baseline. Because no samples from the day 14 peak response were available, repertoires could be characterized only after the peak T cell response. Participants were mostly white British and included more females than males, and it was suggested by the authors that clonal diversity may have been underestimated.

CDR1 SGHRS and CDR2 YFSETQ were looked up in the germline V gene. The CDR3 numbers 13 residues from cysteine through phenylalanine. Here the CDR3 DNA is all that survives: 39 bases in frame from base 1. V sheds 7 bases and J sheds 5 bases, leaving 12 bases between their ends. The specimen comprised peripheral blood, sampled on day 0 of AZD1222 vaccination. The chain was built from TRBV5-1 and TRBJ1-4; the D gene assignment is ambiguous. The sequence derives from an adult in good health. The CDR3 reads as follows: CASSEQLNEKLFF. Here is the DNA: TGCGCCAGCTCGGAACAGCTGAATGAAAAACTGTTTTTT.